The 15 T cell receptor beta chains listed next were all sequenced from one sample in a study of human T cells and chemical hapten exposure. The time point denotes: patch test 3, about 24 weeks after DPC sensitization. As for treatment: therapeutic diphenylcyclopropenone sensitization with weekly scalp DPC. The authors extracted total RNA from unfractionated whole blood. TCRdb redid the calling of the RACE reads with MiXCR, one entry per CDR3 protein. The table lists over 30,000 distinct CDR3 sequences, 9.5% of them singletons. The input for sequencing was whole blood, taken in connection with sensitization to the hapten diphenylcyclopropenone (DPC). The receptor source for this set is a man aged 50 to 60 with alopecia areata. Some clones in this sample may be carry-over from other donors' samples.

The chain links TRBV6-5 to TRBJ2-6, with D hard to call. The germline V and J ends were trimmed by 2 bases and 1 base, with 6 bases remaining between them. CDR1 and CDR2 (germline): MNHEY, SVGAGI. The CDR3 consists of 15 residues. The CDR3 nucleotides are TGTGCCAGCAGTTACAGGAGATCTGGGGCCAACGTCCTGACTTTC. This gives the protein CASSYRRSGANVLTF.

This rearrangement joins TRBV6-5 to TRBJ2-3; D remains unclear. From germline, CDR1 is MNHEY and CDR2 SVGAGI. The CDR3 covers 12 residues. Trimming cost V 4 bases and J 5 bases, with 7 bases left between them. In DNA form, the CDR3 reads TGTGCCAGCAGTTCGCGGAGAGATACGCAGTATTTT. Its translation: CASSSRRDTQYF.

The chain combines TRBV6-2 or TRBV6-3 with TRBJ2-1; 7 nucleotides agree with TRBD1. The CDR3 has 15 residues. CDR1 and CDR2 from the germline V gene are MNHEY and SVGEGT. With 2 bases clipped from V and 5 bases from J, the junction kept 6 bases outside the gene matches. The CDR3: CASSYPGTVNNEQFF. The CDR3, as DNA: TGTGCCAGCAGTTACCCCGGGACAGTCAACAATGAGCAGTTCTTC.

The J gene is TRBJ2-5, the V gene TRBV29-1; perhaps TRBD1 as D (6 bases). V was clipped by 6 bases and J by 1 base, with 9 bases between them. The CDR3 totals 12 residues. Germline-derived CDR1 and CDR2 are SQVTM and ANQGSEA. This CDR3 reads CSVDSSQETQYF. DNA of the CDR3: TGCAGCGTGGACAGTTCCCAAGAGACCCAGTACTTC.

Ten or more counts support this clonotype. The chain couples TRBV27 to TRBJ2-7; TRBD2 matches at 10 bases. The junction had 8 bases not matched to a gene; V was cut back by 3 bases and J by 6 bases. Germline lookup yields CDR1 MNHEY and CDR2 SMNVEV (reference sequence). The CDR3 extends over 15 amino acids. CDR3 coding DNA: TGTGCCAGCAGTTTCGAGGCTAGCGGGAGATCCGAGCAGTACTTC. It encodes CASSFEASGRSEQYF.

The V and J genes are TRBV11-3 and TRBJ2-1, with 10 bases matching TRBD1. CDR3 size: 15 residues. After removal of 5 bases from V and 2 bases from J, the junction contained 3 bases not matched to a gene. Germline CDR1 and CDR2: SGHNT and YENEEA. The CDR3 DNA follows: TGTGCCAGCAGCGCCGACAGGGGGCCCTACAATGAGCAGTTCTTC. It translates to CASSADRGPYNEQFF.

By share of the sample, this clonotype is medium-sized (0.01 to 0.1%). This chain links TRBV11-2 with TRBJ2-1; D gene uncertain. The CDR3 is 13 amino acids. Trimming shortened V by 3 bases and J by 6 bases, and 9 bases separated the two germline ends. CDR1 is SGHAT, CDR2 FQNNGV, per germline. CDR3 residues: CASSFGATNEQFF. The CDR3 nucleotides are TGTGCCAGCAGCTTTGGTGCCACCAATGAGCAGTTCTTC.

This clonotype was seen a handful of times. The gene calls are TRBV7-6 and TRBJ2-2; 8 nucleotides line up with TRBD1. CDR3 length: 15 amino acids. Trimming cost V 5 bases and J 1 base; bases outside gene matches: 3. The V gene's germline CDR1 is SGHVS and CDR2 FNYEAQ. In DNA form, the CDR3 reads TGTGCCAGCAGCACCGGGACAGGGAACACCGGGGAGCTGTTTTTT. Its translation is CASSTGTGNTGELFF. Drawing the rest from reference TRBV7-6 and TRBJ2-2, the complete variable domain is GAGVSQSPRYKVTKRGQDVALRCDPISGHVSLYWYRQALGQGPEFLTYFNYEAQQDKSGLPNDRFSAERPEGSISTLTIQRTEQRDSAMYRCASSTGTGNTGELFFGEGSRLTVL.

The V and J genes are TRBV5-1 and TRBJ2-2; possibly TRBD2 for D (6 bases). This CDR3 is 15 amino acids long. The V gene lost 4 bases and the J gene lost 7 bases, with 17 bases spanning the gap. Germline CDR1 reads SGHRS; CDR2 reads YFSETQ. The CDR3 protein is CASSPRASGGGELFF. CDR3 sequence (DNA): TGCGCCAGCAGCCCACGGGCCTCCGGGGGCGGGGAGCTGTTTTTT.

The chain recombines TRBV4-2 with TRBJ2-1, with 8 bases fitting TRBD2. V shed 0 bases, J shed 2 bases, and the junction held 3 bases outside the gene matches. This CDR3 is 16 amino acids long. Germline V gives CDR1 LGHNA, CDR2 YNFKEQ. CDR3 sequence (DNA): TGTGCCAGCAGCCAAGAGGAGCGGGAGCCCTACAATGAGCAGTTCTTC. Protein: CASSQEEREPYNEQFF.

This clonotype has more than one count but fewer than ten. The chain joins TRBV19 to TRBJ2-1; 8 nucleotides line up with TRBD2. V trimming: 7 bases; J trimming: 2 bases; junction bases outside the gene matches: 4. Per the germline V gene, CDR1 is LNHDA and CDR2 is SQIVND (reference sequence). The CDR3 is 14 amino acids. CDR3 amino acids: CASTREGPYNEQFF. CDR3 DNA: TGTGCCAGTACCCGGGAGGGCCCCTACAATGAGCAGTTCTTC.

The sample holds a few counts of this clonotype. The V call is TRBV4-1, the J call TRBJ2-7; maybe TRBD2 (6 bases). Germline CDR1 reads MGHRA; CDR2 reads YSYEKL. The CDR3 loop spans 16 amino acids. Trimming took 4 bases from V and 2 from J, leaving 18 bases between them. The CDR3 reads CASSPPPNSGTYEQYF. CDR3 nucleotide sequence: TGCGCCAGCAGCCCCCCCCCTAATAGCGGTACCTACGAGCAGTACTTC.

This clonotype occurred many times. The CDR3 DNA follows: TGTGCCAGCAGCTCGGGGAGAGGGACCTGGTATGAGCAGTTCTTC. Its translation is CASSSGRGTWYEQFF. V gene TRBV9 combines with J gene TRBJ2-1, with D perhaps being TRBD1 or TRBD2 (5 bases each). The CDR3 is 15 amino acids. In germline, CDR1 is SGDLS, CDR2 YYNGEE. The V gene lost 4 bases and the J gene lost 8 bases, with 19 bases spanning the gap.

CDR3 sequence: CATSEAAGEQFF. In nucleotides, the CDR3 is TGTGCCACCAGTGAAGCAGCGGGTGAGCAGTTCTTC. This chain joins TRBV24-1 and TRBJ2-1, with D possibly being TRBD2 (6 bases). V was trimmed by 4 bases and J by 9 bases, leaving 9 bases between them. Germline V lookup: CDR1 KGHDR, CDR2 SFDVKD. The CDR3 contains 12 residues.

This chain links TRBV5-1 with TRBJ1-4, with no clear D. This CDR3 is built from 14 residues. V was shortened by 4 bases and J by 5 bases, with 12 bases between the two germline ends. Germline CDR1 is SGHRS and CDR2 is YFSETQ. In nucleotides, the CDR3 is TGCGCCAGCAGCCCCCGGGCAGTAAATGAAAAACTGTTTTTT. It yields the protein CASSPRAVNEKLFF.